This T cell receptor beta chain was observed in a study of blood T cell repertoires in COVID-19. As for the study in general: COVID-19 samples, acute and convalescent, were from the United States, Italy and Spain.

In the source study's methods: Nucleated cell counts were estimated from reference gene primer amplification. Libraries were prepared by immunoSEQ multiplex PCR; TCRdb keeps only in-frame clonotypes and omits some of them. V and J calls and clone size are copied from that table; D and trimming were computed from the DNA. The data contain approximately 66,000 clones, 73% of them singletons. The CDR3 sequence is 15 residues long. Per germline, CDR1 MNHNS and CDR2 SASEGT. The trim removed 3 bases at V and 2 bases at J, leaving 3 bases unmatched. The sample was peripheral blood. This clonotype originated in a man in his 60s with acute or convalescent COVID-19. The chain links TRBV6-1 to TRBJ2-1; 8 positions match TRBD2. CDR3 in amino acids: CASSDRTSPYNEQFF. The CDR3 bases are TGTGCCAGCAGTGACCGGACTAGCCCCTACAATGAGCAGTTCTTC.